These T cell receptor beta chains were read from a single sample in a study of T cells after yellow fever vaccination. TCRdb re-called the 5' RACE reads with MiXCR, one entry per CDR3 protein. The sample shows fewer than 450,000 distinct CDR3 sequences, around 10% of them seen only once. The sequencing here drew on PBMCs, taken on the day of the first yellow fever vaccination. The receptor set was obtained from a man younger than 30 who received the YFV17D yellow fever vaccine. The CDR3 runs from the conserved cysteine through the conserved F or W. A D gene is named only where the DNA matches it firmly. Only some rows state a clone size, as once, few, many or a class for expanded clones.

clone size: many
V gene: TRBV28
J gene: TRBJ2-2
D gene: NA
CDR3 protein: CASARIRVNTGELFF
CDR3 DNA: TGTGCCAGCGCCAGGATCCGGGTGAACACCGGGGAGCTGTTTTTT

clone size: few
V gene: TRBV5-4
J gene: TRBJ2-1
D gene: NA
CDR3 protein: CASSSGQNEQFF
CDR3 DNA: TGTGCCAGCAGCTCCGGTCAAAATGAGCAGTTCTTC

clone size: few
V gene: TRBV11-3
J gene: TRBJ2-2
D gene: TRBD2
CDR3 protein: CASSSWTSGGTGELFF
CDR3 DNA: TGTGCCAGCAGCTCCTGGACTAGCGGGGGGACCGGGGAGCTGTTTTTT

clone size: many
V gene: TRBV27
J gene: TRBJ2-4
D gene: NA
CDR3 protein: CASAYRVGLGDIQYF
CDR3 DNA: TGTGCCAGCGCTTACAGGGTAGGGCTGGGAGACATTCAGTACTTC

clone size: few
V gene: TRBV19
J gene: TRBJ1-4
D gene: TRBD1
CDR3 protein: CASSISQGAGEKLFF
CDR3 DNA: TGTGCCAGTAGTATCTCACAGGGGGCTGGTGAAAAACTGTTTTTT

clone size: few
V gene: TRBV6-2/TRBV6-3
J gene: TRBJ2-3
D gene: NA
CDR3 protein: CASSYRGGPDTQYF
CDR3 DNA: TGTGCCAGCAGTTATCGGGGCGGGCCAGATACGCAGTATTTT

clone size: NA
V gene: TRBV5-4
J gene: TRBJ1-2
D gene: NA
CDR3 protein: CASSLPFNYGYTF
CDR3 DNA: TGTGCCAGCAGCTTACCCTTTAACTATGGCTACACCTTC

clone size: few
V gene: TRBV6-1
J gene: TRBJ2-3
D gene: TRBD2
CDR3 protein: CASSNRLAGVSDTQYF
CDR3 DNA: TGTGCCAGCAGCAACAGACTAGCGGGGGTCTCAGATACGCAGTATTTT

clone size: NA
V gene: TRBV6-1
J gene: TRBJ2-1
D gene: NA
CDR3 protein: CASTPWGGNTYNEQFF
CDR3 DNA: TGTGCCAGCACCCCGTGGGGGGGCAATACCTACAATGAGCAGTTCTTC

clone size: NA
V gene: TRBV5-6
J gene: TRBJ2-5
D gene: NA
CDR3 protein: CASSGHRETQYF
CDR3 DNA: TGTGCCAGCAGCGGACATAGGGAGACCCAGTACTTC

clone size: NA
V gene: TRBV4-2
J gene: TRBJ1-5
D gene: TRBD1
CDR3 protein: CASSQDEGASHQPQHF
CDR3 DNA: TGTGCCAGCAGCCAAGATGAGGGGGCAAGTCATCAGCCCCAGCATTTT

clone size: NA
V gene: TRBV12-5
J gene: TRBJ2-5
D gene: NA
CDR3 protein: CASGSGDQETQYF
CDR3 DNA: TGTGCTAGTGGTTCGGGGGACCAAGAGACCCAGTACTTC

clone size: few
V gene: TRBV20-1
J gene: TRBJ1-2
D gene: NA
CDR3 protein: CSPTLESYGYTF
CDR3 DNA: TGCAGTCCCACTTTAGAAAGCTATGGCTACACCTTC

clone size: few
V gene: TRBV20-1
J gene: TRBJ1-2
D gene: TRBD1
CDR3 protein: CSVEKGQGDYGYTF
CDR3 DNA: TGCAGTGTTGAAAAAGGACAGGGAGACTATGGCTACACCTTC

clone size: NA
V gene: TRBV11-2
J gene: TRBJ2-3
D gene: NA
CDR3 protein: CASSLGSPTDTQYF
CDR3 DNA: TGTGCCAGCAGCTTGGGGTCACCCACAGATACGCAGTATTTT

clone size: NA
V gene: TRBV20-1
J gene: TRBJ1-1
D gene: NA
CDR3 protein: CSAGRASNTEAFF
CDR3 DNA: TGCAGTGCGGGCCGGGCCTCGAACACTGAAGCTTTCTTT

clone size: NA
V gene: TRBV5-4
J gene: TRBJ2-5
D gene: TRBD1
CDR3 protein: CASSTQGAVETQYF
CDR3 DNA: TGTGCCAGCAGCACCCAGGGGGCGGTGGAGACCCAGTACTTC

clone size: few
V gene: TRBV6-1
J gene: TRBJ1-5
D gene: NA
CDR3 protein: CASRSRDLSNQPQHF
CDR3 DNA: TGTGCCAGCAGGAGCCGGGACCTTAGCAATCAGCCCCAGCATTTT

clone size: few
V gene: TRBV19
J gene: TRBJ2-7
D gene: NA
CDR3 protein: CASSIGSGVEQYF
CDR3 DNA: TGTGCCAGTAGTATAGGGTCCGGCGTCGAGCAGTACTTC

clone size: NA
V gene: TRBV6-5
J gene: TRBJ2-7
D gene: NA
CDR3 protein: CASGPSRDEQYF
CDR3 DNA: TGTGCCAGCGGCCCCTCACGGGACGAGCAGTACTTC

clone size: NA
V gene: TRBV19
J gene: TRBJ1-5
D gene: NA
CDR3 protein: CASTGRKGLAGNQPQHF
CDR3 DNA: TGTGCCAGTACGGGTAGAAAAGGACTGGCGGGCAATCAGCCCCAGCATTTT

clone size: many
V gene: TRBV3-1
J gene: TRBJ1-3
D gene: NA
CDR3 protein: CASSVRDSGNTIYF
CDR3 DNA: TGTGCCAGCAGCGTGAGGGACTCTGGAAACACCATATATTTT

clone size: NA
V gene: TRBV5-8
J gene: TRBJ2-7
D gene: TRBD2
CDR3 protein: CASSPWTSSPYEQYF
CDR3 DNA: TGTGCCAGCAGCCCGTGGACTAGCAGTCCCTACGAGCAGTACTTC

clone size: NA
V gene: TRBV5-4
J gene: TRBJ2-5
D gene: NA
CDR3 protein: CASSFSSGETQYF
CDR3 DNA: TGTGCCAGCAGCTTCTCCAGCGGAGAGACCCAGTACTTC